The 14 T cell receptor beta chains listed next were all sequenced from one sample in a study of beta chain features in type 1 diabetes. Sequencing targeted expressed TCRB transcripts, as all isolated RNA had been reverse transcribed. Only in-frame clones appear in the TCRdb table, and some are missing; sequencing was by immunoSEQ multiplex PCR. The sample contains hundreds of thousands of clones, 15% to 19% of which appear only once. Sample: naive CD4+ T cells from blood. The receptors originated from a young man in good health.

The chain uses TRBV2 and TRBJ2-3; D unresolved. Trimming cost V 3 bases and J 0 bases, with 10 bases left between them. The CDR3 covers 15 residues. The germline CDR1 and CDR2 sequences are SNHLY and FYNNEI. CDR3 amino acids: CASSEWGTSTDTQYF. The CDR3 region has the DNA TGTGCCAGCAGTGAGTGGGGAACTAGCACAGATACGCAGTATTTT. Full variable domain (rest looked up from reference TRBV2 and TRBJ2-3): EPEVTQTPSHQVTQMGQEVILRCVPISNHLYFYWYRQILGQKVEFLVSFYNNEISEKSEIFDDQFSVERPDGSNFTLKIRSTKLEDSAMYFCASSEWGTSTDTQYFGPGTRLTVL.

CDR3 in amino acids: CASRNRGRSNEKLFF. CDR3 coding DNA: TGTGCCAGCAGAAACCGAGGGAGGTCTAATGAAAAACTGTTTTTT. The V and J genes are TRBV6-5 and TRBJ1-4; D not certain. Germline CDR1 MNHEY, CDR2 SVGAGI. V was trimmed by 6 bases and J by 3 bases, leaving 14 bases between them. This CDR3 spans 15 amino acids.

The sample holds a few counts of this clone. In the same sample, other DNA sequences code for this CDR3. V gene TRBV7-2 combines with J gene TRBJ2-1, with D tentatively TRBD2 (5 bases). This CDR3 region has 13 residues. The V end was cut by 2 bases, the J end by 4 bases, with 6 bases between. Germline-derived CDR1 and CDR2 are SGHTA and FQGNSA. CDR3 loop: CASSLRGYNEQFF. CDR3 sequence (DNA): TGTGCCAGCAGCTTACGAGGGTACAATGAGCAGTTCTTC. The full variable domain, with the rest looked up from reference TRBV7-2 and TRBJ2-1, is GAGVSQSPSNKVTEKGKDVELRCDPISGHTALYWYRQSLGQGLEFLIYFQGNSAPDKSGLPSDRFSAERTGGSVSTLTIQRTQQEDSAVYLCASSLRGYNEQFFGPGTRLTVL.

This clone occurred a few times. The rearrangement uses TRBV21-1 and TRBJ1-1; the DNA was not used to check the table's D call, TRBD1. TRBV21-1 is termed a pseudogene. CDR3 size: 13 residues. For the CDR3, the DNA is TGTGCCGGCAAGGGGGCTCAAGGGACTGAAGCTTTCTTT. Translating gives CAGKGAQGTEAFF.

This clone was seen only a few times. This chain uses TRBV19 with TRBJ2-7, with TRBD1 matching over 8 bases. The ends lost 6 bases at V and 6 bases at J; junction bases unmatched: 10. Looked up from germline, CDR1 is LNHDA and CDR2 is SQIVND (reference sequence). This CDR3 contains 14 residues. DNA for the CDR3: TGTGCCAGTAGCGCTGCCAGGGGGCCCGGCGAGCAGTACTTC. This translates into CASSAARGPGEQYF.

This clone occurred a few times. CDR3 region: CASSQYNSPLHF. CDR3 nucleotides: TGTGCCAGCAGTCAGTATAATTCACCCCTCCACTTT. The chain combines TRBV6-5 with TRBJ1-6; D is unresolved. V was clipped by 5 bases and J by 4 bases, with 3 bases between them. Germline lookup yields CDR1 MNHEY and CDR2 SVGAGI. The CDR3 has 12 amino acids.

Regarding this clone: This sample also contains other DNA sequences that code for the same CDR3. CDR3 region: CASSPPSYEQYF. The CDR3 DNA reads TGTGCCAGCTCACCCCCTTCCTACGAGCAGTACTTC. The V call is TRBV18, the J call TRBJ2-7; no clear D. V lost 3 bases, J lost 1 base, and 4 bases lay in between. The CDR3 is 12 amino acids. CDR1 and CDR2 from the germline V gene are KGHSH and LQKENI.

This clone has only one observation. CDR3 in amino acids: CASSLGRRVTEAFF. CDR3 bases: TGTGCCAGCAGTCTCGGACGGAGGGTCACTGAAGCTTTCTTT. The chain employs TRBV27 and TRBJ1-1, with unresolved D. Trimming removed 5 bases from V and 4 bases from J, with 14 bases in between. The CDR3 is made up of 14 amino acids. Germline V gene data show CDR1 as MNHEY and CDR2 as SMNVEV (reference sequence).

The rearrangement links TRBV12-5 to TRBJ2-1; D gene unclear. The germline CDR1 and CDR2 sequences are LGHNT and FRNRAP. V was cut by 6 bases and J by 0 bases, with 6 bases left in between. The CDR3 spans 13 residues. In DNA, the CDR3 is TGTGCTAGTGGAGCGAGCTCCTACAATGAGCAGTTCTTC. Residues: CASGASSYNEQFF.

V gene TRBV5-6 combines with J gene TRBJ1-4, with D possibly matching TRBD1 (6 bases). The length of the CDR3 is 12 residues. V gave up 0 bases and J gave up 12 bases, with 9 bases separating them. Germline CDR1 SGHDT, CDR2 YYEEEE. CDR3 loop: CASSLEQGQLFF. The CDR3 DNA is TGTGCCAGCAGCTTGGAGCAGGGGCAACTGTTTTTT.

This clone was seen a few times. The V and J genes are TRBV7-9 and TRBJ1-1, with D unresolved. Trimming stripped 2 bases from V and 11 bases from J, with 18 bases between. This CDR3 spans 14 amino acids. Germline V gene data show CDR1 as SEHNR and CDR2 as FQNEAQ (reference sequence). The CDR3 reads CASSLNRIGGRAFF. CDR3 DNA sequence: TGTGCCAGCAGCTTAAATCGGATTGGCGGAAGGGCTTTCTTT.

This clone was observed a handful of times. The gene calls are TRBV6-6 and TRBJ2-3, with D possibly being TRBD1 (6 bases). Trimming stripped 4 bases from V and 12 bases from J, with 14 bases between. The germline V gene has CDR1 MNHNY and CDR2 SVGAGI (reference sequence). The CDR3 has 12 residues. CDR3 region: CASSSSQGSQYF. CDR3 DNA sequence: TGTGCCAGCAGTTCCTCACAGGGTTCTCAGTATTTT.

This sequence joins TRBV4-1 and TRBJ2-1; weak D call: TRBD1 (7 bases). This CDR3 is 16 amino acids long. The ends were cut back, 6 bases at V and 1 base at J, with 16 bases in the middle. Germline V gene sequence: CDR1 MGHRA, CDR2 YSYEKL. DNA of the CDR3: TGCGCCAGCAGTTCTCCAGGGGGGTATTCCTACAATGAGCAGTTCTTC. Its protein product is CASSSPGGYSYNEQFF.

The CDR3 region has the DNA TGTGCCAGCAGCAACCGGGGGCTAAGCACAGATACGCAGTATTTT. It yields the protein CASSNRGLSTDTQYF. The chain uses TRBV21-1 and TRBJ2-3. TRBV21-1 is assigned pseudogene status. CDR3 size: 15 residues.